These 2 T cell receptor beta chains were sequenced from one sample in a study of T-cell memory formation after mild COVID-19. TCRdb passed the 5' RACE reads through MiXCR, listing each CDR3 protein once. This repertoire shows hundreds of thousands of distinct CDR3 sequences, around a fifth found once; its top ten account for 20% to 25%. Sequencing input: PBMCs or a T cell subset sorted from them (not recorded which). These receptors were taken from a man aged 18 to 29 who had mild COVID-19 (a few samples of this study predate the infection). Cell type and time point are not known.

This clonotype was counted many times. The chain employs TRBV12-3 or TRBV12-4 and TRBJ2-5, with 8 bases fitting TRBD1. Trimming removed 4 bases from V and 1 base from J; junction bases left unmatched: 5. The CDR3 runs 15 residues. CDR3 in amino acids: CASSYGQGVQETQYF. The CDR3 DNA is TGTGCCAGCAGTTATGGACAGGGTGTCCAAGAGACCCAGTACTTC.

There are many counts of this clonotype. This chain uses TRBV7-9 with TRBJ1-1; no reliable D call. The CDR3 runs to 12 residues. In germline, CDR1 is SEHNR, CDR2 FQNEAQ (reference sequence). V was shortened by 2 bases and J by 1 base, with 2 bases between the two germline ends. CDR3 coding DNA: TGTGCCAGCAGCTTAAAGAACACTGAAGCTTTCTTT. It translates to CASSLKNTEAFF.